The clone carrying this T cell receptor (beta chain) has a count of ten or more. Antigen specificity is unknown. The time point here: newly diagnosed GD, antithyroid drugs for less than 3 months. Preparation of the TCR library used RNA extracted from PBMCs. Germline loops: CDR1 GTSNPN, CDR2 SVGIG (reference sequence). V was cut by 4 bases and J by 2 bases, with 11 bases left in between. This CDR3 region has 13 residues. These data originate in a study of regulatory T cells in long-lasting Graves disease. Whole-study findings and limits: Newly diagnosed disease favored TRBV20-1 and TRBJ2-1 over persistent disease.

Combining iRepertoire HTBI primers with Arm-PCR of CDR3 regions, the authors built TCR beta libraries. MiXCR, run by TCRdb on the multiplex PCR reads, gives a single entry per CDR3 protein. This table has a few hundred thousand distinct CDR3 sequences, around an eighth appearing once. The sample also formed part of further work on T cells in Graves' hyperthyroidism and ophthalmopathy. That source reports: Uncontrolled infections, other autoimmune diseases, pregnancy or lactation led to exclusion of patients. The primer set for the first-round RT-PCR of the TCR CDR3 was HTBI.

This specimen was peripheral blood mononuclear cells (PBMCs), taken at new diagnosis, from a patient treated with antithyroid drugs. This chain links TRBV30 with TRBJ1-1; D is unresolved. This clonotype was obtained from a man aged 25 to 40 with Graves disease. The CDR3 region is CAWNLGTNTEAFF. Here the CDR3 DNA reads TGTGCCTGGAACTTAGGAACCAACACTGAAGCTTTCTTT.